These 28 T cell receptor beta chains were all obtained from the same sample, sequenced in a study of CXCR3-negative and CXCR3-positive naive CD8 T cells. Each TRB cDNA library was prepared by 5' RACE (with UMI labels). TCRdb reprocessed the 5' RACE reads and stores each CDR3 protein as one record, lacking DNA. This sample contains approximately 59,000 distinct CDR3 sequences. No antigens are known for them. Study-level findings and limits: More hydrophobic TRB CDR3s occurred in CXCR3-positive than in CXCR3-negative naive cells.

Sequencing input: naive CXCR3+ CD8+ T cells from blood. Sample subset: CD45RO-CCR7+CD27+CD95- naive CD8+ T cells expressing CXCR3 (TNR3+). The receptors here all came from a human donor in good health. Some clones in this sample may be carry-over from other donors' samples.

The V call is TRBV20-1, the J call TRBJ2-7; TCRdb gives TRBD1 as the D gene, but with no DNA this cannot be confirmed. CDR1 is DFQATT and CDR2 is SNEGSKA in the germline V gene (reference sequence). CDR3 length equals 18 residues. The CDR3 sequence: CSARDVTGAKGDYYEQYF.

J is TRBJ2-7 and V is TRBV6-2 or TRBV6-3; TCRdb returns TRBD1, unconfirmable since there is no DNA. The germline gives CDR1 MNHEY, CDR2 SVGEGT. This CDR3 has 15 residues. This CDR3 reads CASSYPGQLTYEQYF.

This sequence joins TRBV27 and TRBJ1-1; with no DNA, the TCRdb D assignment of TRBD1 cannot be verified. Germline V gene data show CDR1 as MNHEY and CDR2 as SMNVEV (reference sequence). The CDR3 extends over 14 amino acids. CDR3: CASSLGHRNTEAFF.

The gene calls are TRBV4-1 and TRBJ1-6. Germline V gene data show CDR1 as MGHRA and CDR2 as YSYEKL. The CDR3 totals 13 residues. CDR3 sequence: CASSQAFLSPLHF.

V usage is TRBV7-9 and J usage is TRBJ2-1. The CDR3 totals 14 residues. CDR1 is SEHNR, CDR2 FQNEAQ, per germline (reference sequence). The CDR3 reads CASSFSVGLNEQFF.

This chain links TRBV27 with TRBJ2-7. The CDR3 runs 12 residues. Germline V gene data show CDR1 as MNHEY and CDR2 as SMNVEV (reference sequence). CDR3 amino acids: CASRQSSYEQYF.

The CDR3 region is CASSLSGGHGYTF. The rearrangement joins TRBV7-6 to TRBJ1-2; there is no DNA to check the TCRdb D call of TRBD1. Germline CDR1 is SGHVS and CDR2 is FNYEAQ. This CDR3 is built from 13 residues.

This sequence joins TRBV5-1 and TRBJ1-5. The CDR3 has 17 amino acids. Germline CDR1 SGHRS, CDR2 YFSETQ. This CDR3 is CASSLGPDSTDNQPQHF. The whole variable domain, remainder taken from reference TRBV5-1 and TRBJ1-5, is KAGVTQTPRYLIKTRGQQVTLSCSPISGHRSVSWYQQTPGQGLQFLFEYFSETQRNKGNFPGRFSGRQFSNSRSEMNVSTLELGDSALYLCASSLGPDSTDNQPQHFGDGTRLSIL.

The chain links TRBV29-1 to TRBJ2-7; the TRBD2 assignment by TCRdb is unverifiable without DNA. Germline-derived CDR1 and CDR2 are SQVTM and ANQGSEA. The CDR3 has 13 residues. The CDR3 protein is CSVEPAGTYEQYF.

V is TRBV12-3 or TRBV12-4 and J is TRBJ1-2; TCRdb returns TRBD1, unconfirmable since there is no DNA. There are 12 residues in the CDR3. The CDR3 region is CASSSGGHGYTF.

This chain connects TRBV14 to TRBJ2-5; without DNA, the TCRdb call of TRBD1 cannot be checked. The CDR3 has 17 amino acids. Germline values: CDR1 SGHDN, CDR2 FVKESK. The CDR3 sequence: CASSQDGVRASQETQYF.

This CDR3 reads CASGQPHFLGGYTF. The chain combines TRBV19 with TRBJ1-2; TCRdb returns TRBD1, unconfirmable since there is no DNA. The CDR3 extends over 14 amino acids. CDR1 LNHDA and CDR2 SQIVND come from the germline V gene (reference sequence).

V gene TRBV29-1 combines with J gene TRBJ2-7; lacking DNA, the TRBD1 call made by TCRdb goes unchecked. This CDR3 is 15 amino acids long. Germline loops: CDR1 SQVTM, CDR2 ANQGSEA. The CDR3 spells CSVEGKDRASYEQYF.

The chain joins TRBV20-1 to TRBJ2-3; lacking DNA, the TRBD2 call made by TCRdb goes unchecked. Germline CDR1 reads DFQATT; CDR2 reads SNEGSKA (reference sequence). The CDR3 totals 18 residues. The CDR3 protein is CSAARLAGGPRAYDTQYF.

The chain couples TRBV27 to TRBJ2-7; TCRdb picks TRBD2, but there is no DNA to check that call. The CDR3 consists of 14 residues. Germline V gives CDR1 MNHEY, CDR2 SMNVEV (reference sequence). The CDR3 loop reads CASSSPGLDYEQYF.

The chain combines TRBV10-1 with TRBJ2-7; the TCRdb D gene call, TRBD1, has no DNA to confirm it. Germline V gene lookup returns CDR1 WNHNN and CDR2 SYGVQD (reference sequence). This CDR3 contains 12 residues. Here the CDR3 reads CASKTGPYEQYF.

The V gene is TRBV29-1, the J gene TRBJ2-2; TCRdb's assignment of TRBD2 cannot be checked, as there is no DNA. The CDR3 loop spans 17 amino acids. Germline assignment: CDR1 SQVTM and CDR2 ANQGSEA. CDR3 in amino acids: CSVEEGTSGGAPGELFF.

The chain joins TRBV12-3 or TRBV12-4 to TRBJ2-1; TCRdb's assignment of TRBD1 cannot be checked, as there is no DNA. This CDR3 has 14 amino acids. CDR3 protein: CASSHGTGDNEQFF.

The chain uses TRBV20-1 and TRBJ2-5; TCRdb's assignment of TRBD1 cannot be checked, as there is no DNA. The length of the CDR3 is 15 residues. Germline CDR1 reads DFQATT; CDR2 reads SNEGSKA (reference sequence). This CDR3 reads CSARDGTGGQETQYF.

V gene TRBV7-3 combines with J gene TRBJ2-1. From germline, CDR1 is SGHTA and CDR2 FQGTGA. The CDR3 spans 14 residues. CDR3 sequence reads: CASSFEGSYNEQFF.

The V gene is TRBV9, the J gene TRBJ2-1; TCRdb picks TRBD1, but there is no DNA to check that call. Per germline, CDR1 SGDLS and CDR2 YYNGEE. The CDR3 spans 15 residues. The CDR3 sequence: CASSVEGGARNEQFF.

V usage is TRBV18 and J usage is TRBJ2-7; TCRdb's D call, TRBD2, is unchecked because there is no DNA. The CDR3 consists of 12 residues. Germline V gene data show CDR1 as KGHSH and CDR2 as LQKENI. The CDR3 protein is CASSPTSAEQYF.

The J gene is TRBJ2-5, the V gene TRBV12-3 or TRBV12-4. CDR3 size: 14 residues. The CDR3 region is CASSPEAAHETQYF.

This rearrangement joins TRBV5-1 to TRBJ2-7; TCRdb lists TRBD2, though no DNA is available to test this call. CDR3 length equals 13 residues. Per the germline V gene, CDR1 is SGHRS and CDR2 is YFSETQ. The CDR3 region is CASSSSGSYEQYF.

V and J are TRBV28 and TRBJ1-5; TCRdb returns TRBD1, unconfirmable since there is no DNA. CDR3 size: 16 residues. CDR1 is MDHEN and CDR2 is SYDVKM in the germline V gene. CDR3 residues: CASNDGGGGLDQPQHF.

The chain combines TRBV7-8 with TRBJ2-7; absent DNA, TCRdb's TRBD1 call cannot be checked. This CDR3 spans 17 amino acids. The germline V gene has CDR1 SGHVS and CDR2 FQNEAQ. The CDR3 loop reads CASSTEGLGQALYEQYF.

The V call is TRBV12-3 or TRBV12-4, the J call TRBJ2-7; the D gene TCRdb calls, TRBD1, cannot be checked with no DNA. This CDR3 contains 15 residues. CDR3 protein: CASSSTGTIDYEQYF.

The CDR3 sequence is CASSWTAYSNQPQHF. The rearrangement uses TRBV28 and TRBJ1-5; the TCRdb D gene call, TRBD1, has no DNA to confirm it. CDR3 length equals 15 residues. Germline CDR1 MDHEN, CDR2 SYDVKM.